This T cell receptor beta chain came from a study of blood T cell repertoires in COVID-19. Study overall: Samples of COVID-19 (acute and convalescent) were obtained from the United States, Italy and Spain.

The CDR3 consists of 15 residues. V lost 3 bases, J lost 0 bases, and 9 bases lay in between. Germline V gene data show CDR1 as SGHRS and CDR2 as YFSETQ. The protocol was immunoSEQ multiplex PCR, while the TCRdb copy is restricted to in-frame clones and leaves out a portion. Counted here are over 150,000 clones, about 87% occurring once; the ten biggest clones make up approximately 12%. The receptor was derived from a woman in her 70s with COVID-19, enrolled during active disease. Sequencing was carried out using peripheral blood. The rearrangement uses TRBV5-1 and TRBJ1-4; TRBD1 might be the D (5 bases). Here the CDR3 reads CASSSEGATNEKLFF. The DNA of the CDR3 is TGCGCCAGCAGCTCAGAAGGGGCAACTAATGAAAAACTGTTTTTT.